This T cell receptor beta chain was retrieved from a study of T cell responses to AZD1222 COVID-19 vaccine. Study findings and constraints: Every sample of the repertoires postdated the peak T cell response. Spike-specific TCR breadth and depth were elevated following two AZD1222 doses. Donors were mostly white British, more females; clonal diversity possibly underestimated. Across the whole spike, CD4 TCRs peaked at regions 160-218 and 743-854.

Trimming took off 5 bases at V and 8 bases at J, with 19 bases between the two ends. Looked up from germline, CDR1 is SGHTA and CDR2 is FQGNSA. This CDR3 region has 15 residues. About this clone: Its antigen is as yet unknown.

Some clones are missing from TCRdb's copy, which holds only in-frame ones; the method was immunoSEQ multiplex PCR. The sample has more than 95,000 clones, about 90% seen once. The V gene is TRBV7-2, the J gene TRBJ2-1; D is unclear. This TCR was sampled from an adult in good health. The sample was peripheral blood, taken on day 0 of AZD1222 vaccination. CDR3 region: CASSPPGQRRDEQFF. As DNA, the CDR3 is TGTGCCAGCAGCCCCCCTGGGCAGCGACGCGATGAGCAGTTCTTC.